This T cell receptor (beta chain) was identified during a study of blood T cell repertoires in COVID-19. Study-wide context: T cells, B-cell-depleted T cells, or PBMCs provided the cDNA or gDNA that served as material.

Germline V lookup: CDR1 KGHDR, CDR2 SFDVKD. This CDR3 comprises 18 residues. V lost 0 bases and J 1 base, leaving 14 bases between the germline ends. Profiled with immunoSEQ multiplex PCR; TCRdb holds only in-frame clones, not every one. The sample comprises approximately 74,000 clones, roughly 90% of which are singletons, and around 1.2% rests with the top ten. V gene TRBV24-1 combines with J gene TRBJ1-4; no definite D call. This clonotype was obtained from a woman between 55 and 75 years old with acute or convalescent COVID-19. Sequencing used peripheral blood. CDR3 in DNA: TGTGCCACCAGTGATTTGAATCTCCCCTCAGAAACTAATGAAAAACTGTTTTTT. It yields the protein CATSDLNLPSETNEKLFF.